The sequence of this T cell receptor beta chain was determined in a study of siplizumab effects on memory and regulatory T cells (dated by TCRdb to about 2019). In the study overall: The effect of the anti-CD2 antibody siplizumab on alloreactive T-cell subsets was examined in allogeneic mixed lymphocyte reactions constructed from human PBMCs. What the authors observed across the whole study: Whether proliferating Tregs from siplizumab cultures actually had suppressive function was not functionally confirmed. About 75-95% of proliferating CD4+ or CD8+ clones could not be given a naive or memory phenotype. In reactions with siplizumab, an average of 68.8% of mappable alloreactive CD4+ clones were Treg-derived, compared with approximately 29% in control reactions. The cumulative frequency of alloreactive sequences traceable to unstimulated CD4+ memory T cells was significantly reduced by siplizumab. Greater diversity appeared to be present in unstimulated naive T cells than in memory T cells, and a substantial contribution to the alloresponse seemed to be made by naive cells. Because sequences at frequencies below about 10^-5 were poorly captured, only a minor fraction of alloreactive clones could be mapped back to unstimulated subsets.

The library relied on the immunoSEQ multiplex PCR assay. Each sample had 80,000 to 100,000 TCR templates assayed by the deep sequencing platform. Genomic DNA extracted from sorted T cells was the material used for TCRbeta CDR3 sequencing. The paper's processing steps were these. The R programming language was used for the clonal analysis of the TCRbeta CDR3 data. Unstimulated samples were compared with post-reaction CFSE-low samples to define alloreactive CD4+ and CD8+ clones. Regulatory or non-regulatory origin of alloreactive CD4+ clones was assigned by matching sequences to the sorted unstimulated Treg and non-Treg repertoires. Imported from immuneACCESS, the table was reduced by TCRdb to in-frame sequences with V and J called. These copies leave out some clones; in studies compared against another copy, an unresolved V gene accounts for under half, and the cause of the remainder is not known. The V and J calls and clone size were taken over from that table, and D and trimming were inferred from the DNA. Counted in this sample were more than 85,000 clones; around 92% of them appeared once. The top ten constitute about 0.75% of the sample.

Sorted unstimulated T cells and proliferating T cells recovered from mixed lymphocyte reactions were subjected to TCRbeta CDR3 sequencing. Fresh whole blood from approximately 9 HLA-typed healthy donors was used to isolate PBMCs. To map where alloreactive clones came from, unstimulated CD4+ regulatory T cells were FACS-sorted. Per the germline V gene, SGHRS is the CDR1 and YFSETQ is the CDR2. Measured from the cysteine to the phenylalanine, the CDR3 is 15 residues long. The entry retains the CDR3 DNA only, 45 bases that are in frame from base 1. V is trimmed back by 4 bases and J by 0 bases, and the junction contains 7 bases that no gene match accounts for. Worth noting for this clone: Its antigen remains undetermined. Base-call qualities are not available, and no considerably larger clone is one nucleotide away.

This sequence originates from a human donor in good health. This chain joins TRBV5-1 to TRBJ2-7; the junction holds 7 bases that match TRBD1. The sample taken for sequencing was Tregs sorted from blood. Read as DNA, the sequence is TGCGCCAGCAGCCCATCACAGGGGAGCTCCTACGAGCAGTACTTC. Its protein product is CASSPSQGSSYEQYF.